The clone carrying this T cell receptor beta chain was seen a handful of times. Its cognate antigen is unknown. The data were taken from a study of human T cells and chemical hapten exposure. Study summary: Patients, a majority of them female, were diagnosed with alopecia areata, totalis or universalis. Among samples, TCR yields varied mainly because of small differences in pooled library volume.

Stated time point: patch test 1, 2 weeks after DPC sensitization. Treatment given: therapeutic diphenylcyclopropenone sensitization with weekly scalp DPC. The study used a library that attached unique molecular identifiers to individual cDNA molecules. MiXCR, applied by TCRdb to the RACE reads, yields one record per CDR3 protein. The data contain 74,000 or so distinct CDR3 sequences, approximately 10% of them singletons. CDR1 is MNHNS and CDR2 is SASEGT in the germline V gene. The CDR3 runs 12 residues. The V and J ends lost 5 bases and 7 bases respectively, with 11 bases between them. Study-level points and caveats: Among TCRs, those above 1 in 1000 frequency were unaffected by DPC sensitization.

The specimen comprised whole blood, sampled in connection with sensitization to the hapten diphenylcyclopropenone (DPC). The chain joins TRBV6-1 to TRBJ1-2, with D possibly matching TRBD1 (5 bases). The TCR sequence derives from a woman between 45 and 60 years old with alopecia areata. Some clones in this sample may be carry-over from other donors' samples. CDR3 in amino acids: CASSPGRRGYTF. CDR3 bases: TGTGCCAGCAGTCCAGGGAGACGTGGCTACACCTTC.